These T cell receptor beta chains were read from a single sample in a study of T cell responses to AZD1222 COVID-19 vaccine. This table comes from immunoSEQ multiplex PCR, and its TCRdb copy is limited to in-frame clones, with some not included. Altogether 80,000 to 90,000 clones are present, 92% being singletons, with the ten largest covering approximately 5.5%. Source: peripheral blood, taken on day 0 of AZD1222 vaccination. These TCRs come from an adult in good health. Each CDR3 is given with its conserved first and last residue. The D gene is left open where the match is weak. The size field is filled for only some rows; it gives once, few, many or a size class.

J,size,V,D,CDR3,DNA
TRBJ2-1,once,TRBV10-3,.,CAISESVPPNEQFF,TGTGCCATCAGTGAGTCTGTCCCACCCAATGAGCAGTTCTTC
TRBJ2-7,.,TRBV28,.,CASSLSPMYEQYF,TGTGCCAGCAGTTTAAGTCCCATGTACGAGCAGTACTTC
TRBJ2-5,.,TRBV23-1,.,CASSLPPPGVGETQYF,TGCGCCAGCAGTCTCCCCCCCCCAGGGGTTGGAGAGACCCAGTACTTC
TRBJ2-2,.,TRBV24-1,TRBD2,CATSGLAVTGELFF,TGTGCCACCAGTGGGCTAGCGGTCACCGGGGAGCTGTTTTTT
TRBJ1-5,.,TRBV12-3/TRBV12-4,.,CASRGGLGQPQHF,TGTGCCAGCAGGGGGGGATTGGGTCAGCCCCAGCATTTT
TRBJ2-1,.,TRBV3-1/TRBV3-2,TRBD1,CASSQGGQGVYNEQFF,TGTGCCAGCAGCCAAGGGGGACAGGGGGTCTACAATGAGCAGTTCTTC
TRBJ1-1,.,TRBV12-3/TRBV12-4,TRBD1,CASGQGGAFF,TGTGCCAGCGGACAGGGAGGAGCTTTCTTT
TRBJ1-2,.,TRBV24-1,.,CATSAGHYGYTF,TGTGCCACCAGTGCCGGCCATTATGGCTACACCTTC
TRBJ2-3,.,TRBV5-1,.,CASTQGGTVTDTQYF,TGCGCCAGCACTCAGGGGGGGACAGTCACAGATACGCAGTATTTT
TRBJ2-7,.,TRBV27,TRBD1,CASTPTGQGAYEQYF,TGTGCCAGCACCCCCACGGGACAGGGCGCCTACGAGCAGTACTTC
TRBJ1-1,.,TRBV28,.,CASSPIGGGPSGGNEAFF,TGTGCCAGCAGTCCGATAGGCGGAGGGCCTTCTGGAGGAAATGAAGCTTTCTTT
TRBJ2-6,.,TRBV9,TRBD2,CASSARSSGSALEGANVLTF,TGTGCCAGCAGCGCAAGATCTAGCGGGAGTGCCCTTGAGGGGGCCAACGTCCTGACTTTC
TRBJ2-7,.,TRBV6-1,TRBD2,CASSELAGKYEQYF,TGTGCCAGCAGTGAACTAGCGGGAAAATACGAGCAGTACTTC
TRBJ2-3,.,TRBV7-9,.,CASSFSTDTQYF,TGTGCCAGCAGTTTCAGCACAGATACGCAGTATTTT
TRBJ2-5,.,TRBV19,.,CASSMKGLRQVPETQYF,TGTGCCAGTAGTATGAAGGGACTTCGTCAGGTTCCGGAGACCCAGTACTTC
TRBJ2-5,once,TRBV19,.,CASSPQAGFGTQYF,TGTGCCAGTAGTCCTCAAGCGGGCTTCGGGACCCAGTACTTC
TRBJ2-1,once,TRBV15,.,CATSRDRVIQFF,TGTGCCACCAGCAGAGATAGGGTGATTCAGTTCTTC
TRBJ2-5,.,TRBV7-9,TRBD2,CASSLELVRRERGWETQYF,TGTGCCAGCAGCTTAGAGCTGGTTCGGCGGGAGAGGGGTTGGGAGACCCAGTACTTC
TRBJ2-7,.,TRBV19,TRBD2,CASSEGTTPSQEQYF,TGTGCCAGTAGTGAAGGGACTACTCCCTCCCAGGAGCAGTACTTC
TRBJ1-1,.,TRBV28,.,CASSPRRVSRLDTEAFF,TGTGCCAGCAGTCCCCGGCGGGTTTCGCGATTGGACACTGAAGCTTTCTTT
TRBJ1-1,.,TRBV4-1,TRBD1,CASSQRQGGTTEAFF,TGCGCCAGCAGCCAGCGACAGGGGGGGACCACTGAAGCTTTCTTT
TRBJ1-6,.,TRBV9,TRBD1,CASTVGRDRPNSPLHF,TGTGCCAGCACCGTAGGCCGGGACAGACCTAATTCACCCCTCCACTTT
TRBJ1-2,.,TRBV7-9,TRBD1,CASSLAGQLNYGYTF,TGTGCCAGCAGCTTAGCGGGACAGCTTAACTATGGCTACACCTTC
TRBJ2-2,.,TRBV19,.,CASSIPPNTGELFF,TGTGCCAGTAGTATCCCCCCGAACACCGGGGAGCTGTTTTTT
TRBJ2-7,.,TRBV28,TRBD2,CASSPTSGRYEQYF,TGTGCCAGCAGTCCGACTAGCGGGAGGTACGAGCAGTACTTC
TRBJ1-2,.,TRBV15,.,CATSFSSYGYTF,TGTGCCACCAGCTTCAGTTCATATGGCTACACCTTC